This TCR beta chain stems from a study of CD8 T cells in Susac syndrome. Random-hexamer reverse transcription was applied to about 0.45 to 1 ug RNA. Amplification of TCR beta CDR3 across 54 Vbeta and 13 Jbeta was performed with immunoSEQ multiplex PCR. TCRdb itself ran the immunoSEQ multiplex PCR reads through MiXCR, one entry per CDR3 protein. This table has 330,000 or so distinct CDR3 sequences, 85% appearing once. The CDR3 sequence is 18 residues long. Losses at the gene ends were 1 base for V and 0 bases for J; bases not matched to a gene: 5. Germline-derived CDR1 and CDR2 are MNHEY and SMNVEV (reference sequence). The sequenced target, TCR beta, came from blood CD8+ and CD4+ T cells. The multiple sclerosis controls were treatment-naive patients with relapsing-remitting disease that was stable or active. TEMRA cells were FACS-enriched, unlike CD8+ and CD4+ T cells, which were negatively isolated.

The chain recombines TRBV27 with TRBJ2-1; the match to TRBD2 covers 11 bases. The sequencing input was CD8+ T cells from PBMCs. This receptor was obtained from a human donor with multiple sclerosis. In DNA, the CDR3 is TGTGCCAGCAGTTTATGGGGACTAGCGGAAAGCTCCTACAATGAGCAGTTCTTC. It translates to CASSLWGLAESSYNEQFF.